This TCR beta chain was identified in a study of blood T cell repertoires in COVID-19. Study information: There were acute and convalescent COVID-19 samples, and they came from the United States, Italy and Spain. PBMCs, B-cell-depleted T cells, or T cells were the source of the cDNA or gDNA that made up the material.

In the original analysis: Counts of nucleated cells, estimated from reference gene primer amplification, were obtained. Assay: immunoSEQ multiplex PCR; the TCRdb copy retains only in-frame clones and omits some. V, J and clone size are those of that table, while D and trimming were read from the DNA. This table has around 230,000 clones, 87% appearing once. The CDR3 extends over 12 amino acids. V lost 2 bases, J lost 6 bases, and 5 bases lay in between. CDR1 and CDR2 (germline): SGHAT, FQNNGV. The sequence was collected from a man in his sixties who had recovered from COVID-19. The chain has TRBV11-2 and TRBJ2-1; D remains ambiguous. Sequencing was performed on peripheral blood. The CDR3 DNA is TGTGCCAGCAGCTTAAACTTCAATGAGCAGTTCTTC. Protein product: CASSLNFNEQFF. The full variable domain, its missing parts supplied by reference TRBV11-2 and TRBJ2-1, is EAGVAQSPRYKIIEKRQSVAFWCNPISGHATLYWYQQILGQGPKLLIQFQNNGVVDDSQLPKDRFSAERLKGVDSTLKIQPAKLEDSAVYLCASSLNFNEQFFGPGTRLTVL.